The source of this T cell receptor beta chain is a study of cytomegalovirus exposure and HLA in healthy donors. Though probably carrying unrecorded immune exposures, donors were nominally healthy at sampling. A note on this clone: Antigen: not known.

This CDR3 spans 12 amino acids. Trimming cost V 8 bases and J 2 bases; bases outside gene matches: 2. CDR1 is MGHDK and CDR2 is SYGVNS in the germline V gene. PCR was performed using 60 Vbeta and 13 Jbeta primers. Data came from immunoSEQ multiplex PCR; TCRdb stores just in-frame clones and leaves some out. The sample holds roughly 63,000 clones; approximately 71% are singletons and the top ten take roughly 23%. Findings of the study overall: TCR sequences were mostly rare, though some public TCRs occurred in many donors. The listing of 160 or so TCR beta chains classed them as cytomegalovirus-associated. Most likely, a cluster of highly shared sequence variants arose as a sequencing artifact.

This sequence was found in a middle-aged woman in good health and CMV-seropositive. The chain uses TRBV25-1 and TRBJ2-5, with 7 bases lining up with TRBD1. The specimen sequenced was PBMCs. This chain's CDR3 is CASRTGQETQYF. The CDR3 nucleotides read TGTGCCAGCCGGACAGGTCAAGAGACCCAGTACTTC.